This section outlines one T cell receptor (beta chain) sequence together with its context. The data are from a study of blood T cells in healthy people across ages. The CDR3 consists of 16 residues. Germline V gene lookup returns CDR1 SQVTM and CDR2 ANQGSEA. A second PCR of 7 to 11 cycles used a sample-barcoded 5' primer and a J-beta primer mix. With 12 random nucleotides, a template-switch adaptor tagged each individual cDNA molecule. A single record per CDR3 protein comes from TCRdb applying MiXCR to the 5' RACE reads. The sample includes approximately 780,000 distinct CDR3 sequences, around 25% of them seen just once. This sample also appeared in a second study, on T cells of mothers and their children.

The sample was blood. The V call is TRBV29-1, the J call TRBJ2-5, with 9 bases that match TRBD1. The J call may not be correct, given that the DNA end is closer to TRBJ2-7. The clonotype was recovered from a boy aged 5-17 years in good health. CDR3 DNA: TGCAGCGTTGAAGATCCGGGGACAGGGCAAGAATACGAGCAGTACTTC. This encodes CSVEDPGTGQEYEQYF.